The rows below give T cell receptor beta chains drawn from one sample of a study of blood T cells in healthy people across ages. One entry per CDR3 protein results from TCRdb running MiXCR on the 5' RACE reads. The data contain more than 1,400,000 distinct CDR3 sequences, approximately 42% of them singletons. The sequencing sample was made of blood. These receptors were obtained from a woman between 18 and 29 years old in good health. The CDR3 runs from the conserved cysteine through the conserved F or W. D genes are given only for firm matches. Part of the rows lack a size; the others show once, few, many or a class for expanded clones.

D: NA; V: TRBV11-2; J: TRBJ1-1; size: NA; CDR3: CASTPRGTTEAFF; DNA: TGTGCCAGCACCCCACGGGGGACCACTGAAGCTTTCTTT
D: NA; V: TRBV21-1; J: TRBJ2-7; size: NA; CDR3: CASSPPGDRGHNEQYF; DNA: TGTGCCAGCAGCCCCCCGGGGGACAGGGGTCACAATGAGCAGTACTTC
D: NA; V: TRBV20-1; J: TRBJ2-5; size: NA; CDR3: CSALSWVSGPQGTQYF; DNA: TGCAGTGCCCTGTCTTGGGTTAGCGGTCCCCAAGGGACCCAGTACTTC
D: TRBD2; V: TRBV6-2/TRBV6-3; J: TRBJ2-3; size: NA; CDR3: CASSPILGLASFPDTQYF; DNA: TGTGCCAGCAGCCCTATCCTGGGACTAGCCTCGTTCCCCGATACGCAGTATTTT
D: TRBD2; V: TRBV6-6; J: TRBJ2-1; size: few; CDR3: CASSVLGTSGRYEFF; DNA: TGTGCCAGCAGCGTACTCGGGACTAGCGGGAGATACGAGTTCTTC
D: TRBD2; V: TRBV5-1; J: TRBJ2-3; size: many; CDR3: CASSAGLAVKGTDTQYF; DNA: TGCGCCAGCAGCGCCGGACTAGCGGTAAAGGGGACAGATACGCAGTATTTT
D: NA; V: TRBV5-1; J: TRBJ2-5; size: NA; CDR3: CASSLSSGAGQYF; DNA: TGCGCCAGCAGCTTGTCCTCGGGGGCTGGGCAGTACTTC
D: TRBD1; V: TRBV27; J: TRBJ2-7; size: once; CDR3: CASSTGQGAIHEQYF; DNA: TGTGCCAGCAGTACCGGACAGGGGGCAATCCACGAGCAGTACTTC
D: TRBD1; V: TRBV5-1; J: TRBJ1-1; size: once; CDR3: CASSNRQGKTEAFF; DNA: TGCGCCAGCAGTAATCGACAGGGTAAGACTGAAGCTTTCTTT
D: NA; V: TRBV3-1; J: TRBJ1-2; size: few; CDR3: CASSLGTLGGYTF; DNA: TGTGCCAGCAGCCTCGGGACACTTGGGGGCTACACCTTC
D: NA; V: TRBV9; J: TRBJ1-2; size: NA; CDR3: CASSGPWEGTYGYTF; DNA: TGTGCCAGCAGCGGCCCCTGGGAGGGAACCTATGGCTACACCTTC
D: NA; V: TRBV5-1; J: TRBJ2-7; size: NA; CDR3: CASSPELGSGLYEQYF; DNA: TGCGCCAGCAGCCCGGAGCTCGGGTCCGGGCTGTACGAGCAGTACTTC
D: TRBD1; V: TRBV29-1; J: TRBJ1-4; size: NA; CDR3: CSTRDQGVKEKLFF; DNA: TGCAGCACCCGCGACCAGGGGGTGAAGGAAAAACTGTTTTTT
D: TRBD2; V: TRBV20-1; J: TRBJ2-1; size: NA; CDR3: CSATDWSSGEYNEQFF; DNA: TGCAGTGCTACCGACTGGAGTAGCGGGGAATACAATGAGCAGTTCTTC
D: TRBD2; V: TRBV20-1; J: TRBJ2-1; size: NA; CDR3: CSARGGTTQFF; DNA: TGCAGTGCTAGAGGGGGGACTACGCAGTTCTTC
D: NA; V: TRBV7-3; J: TRBJ2-5; size: few; CDR3: CASSYSVGVEEQYF; DNA: TGTGCCAGCAGTTATTCAGTGGGGGTGGAGGAGCAGTACTTC
D: TRBD2; V: TRBV7-3; J: TRBJ2-7; size: NA; CDR3: CASSEGAGSSYEQYF; DNA: TGTGCCAGCAGCGAGGGAGCGGGGAGCTCCTACGAGCAGTACTTC
D: NA; V: TRBV7-2; J: TRBJ1-1; size: NA; CDR3: CASSLSGAGGYTEAFF; DNA: TGTGCCAGCAGCTTATCGGGGGCAGGCGGATACACTGAAGCTTTCTTT
D: TRBD1; V: TRBV12-3/TRBV12-4; J: TRBJ1-5; size: NA; CDR3: CASSYLQGYSGQPQHF; DNA: TGTGCCAGCAGTTACTTACAGGGGTATTCAGGACAGCCCCAGCATTTT
D: NA; V: TRBV6-5; J: TRBJ1-1; size: NA; CDR3: CASSYTNGGGEAFF; DNA: TGTGCCAGCAGTTACACCAACGGGGGTGGTGAAGCTTTCTTT
D: NA; V: TRBV9; J: TRBJ1-6; size: once; CDR3: CASSVAGQGKNSPLHF; DNA: TGTGCCAGCAGCGTAGCTGGGCAGGGCAAGAATTCACCCCTCCACTTT
D: TRBD1; V: TRBV13; J: TRBJ2-3; size: many; CDR3: CASSLRTGGRTDTQYF; DNA: TGTGCCAGCAGCCTGCGGACAGGTGGAAGAACAGATACGCAGTATTTT
D: NA; V: TRBV10-3; J: TRBJ2-1; size: NA; CDR3: CAISTGTRVGDEQFF; DNA: TGTGCCATCAGCACCGGGACGAGGGTCGGCGATGAGCAGTTCTTC
D: NA; V: TRBV4-1; J: TRBJ2-7; size: many; CDR3: CASSQDIRERFSYEQYF; DNA: TGCGCCAGCAGCCAAGATATCCGCGAGCGGTTCTCCTACGAGCAGTACTTC
D: TRBD2; V: TRBV20-1; J: TRBJ2-1; size: NA; CDR3: CSASGAGGPSEQFF; DNA: TGCAGTGCTAGCGGAGCGGGAGGGCCAAGTGAGCAGTTCTTC
D: NA; V: TRBV7-2; J: TRBJ2-1; size: NA; CDR3: CASRKQLLTYNEQFF; DNA: TGTGCCAGCAGGAAACAGCTCCTTACCTACAATGAGCAGTTCTTC
D: TRBD2; V: TRBV6-1; J: TRBJ2-1; size: NA; CDR3: CASNRGLAGVTSYNEQFF; DNA: TGTGCCAGCAACCGAGGACTAGCGGGGGTTACCTCCTACAATGAGCAGTTCTTC
D: NA; V: TRBV20-1; J: TRBJ2-2; size: NA; CDR3: CSAHSTGELFF; DNA: TGCAGTGCTCATAGTACCGGGGAGCTGTTTTTT
D: NA; V: TRBV3-1; J: TRBJ1-2; size: NA; CDR3: CASSQASPFYGYTF; DNA: TGTGCCAGCAGCCAAGCATCTCCCTTCTATGGCTACACCTTC
D: NA; V: TRBV27; J: TRBJ1-6; size: NA; CDR3: CASSLAAASSYNSPLHF; DNA: TGTGCCAGCAGTTTAGCGGCGGCAAGCTCCTATAATTCACCCCTCCACTTT
D: TRBD2; V: TRBV20-1; J: TRBJ2-7; size: NA; CDR3: CSASKRGGSYNEQYF; DNA: TGCAGTGCTAGCAAGCGGGGGGGCTCCTACAATGAGCAGTACTTC
D: NA; V: TRBV9; J: TRBJ2-7; size: NA; CDR3: CASSVGPGTHEQYF; DNA: TGTGCCAGCAGCGTAGGGCCGGGGACCCACGAGCAGTACTTC
D: TRBD1; V: TRBV7-9; J: TRBJ2-1; size: few; CDR3: CASSSGQGTYNEQFF; DNA: TGTGCCAGCAGCTCGGGACAGGGCACCTACAATGAGCAGTTCTTC
D: NA; V: TRBV27; J: TRBJ2-3; size: few; CDR3: CASVEGSSDTQYF; DNA: TGTGCCAGCGTAGAGGGGAGTTCAGATACGCAGTATTTT
D: NA; V: TRBV7-8; J: TRBJ2-3; size: NA; CDR3: CASSFPRISTDTQYF; DNA: TGTGCCAGCAGCTTTCCTAGGATTAGCACAGATACGCAGTATTTT
D: TRBD1; V: TRBV20-1; J: TRBJ2-7; size: NA; CDR3: CSARRTGASYEQYF; DNA: TGCAGTGCTAGGAGGACAGGGGCCTCCTACGAGCAGTACTTC
D: NA; V: TRBV12-3/TRBV12-4; J: TRBJ1-2; size: few; CDR3: CASSFRGSYTF; DNA: TGTGCCAGCAGTTTTAGGGGGAGCTACACCTTC
D: NA; V: TRBV20-1; J: TRBJ2-1; size: NA; CDR3: CSARGPGERPFSYNGQFF; DNA: TGCAGTGCTAGAGGCCCTGGGGAGCGGCCGTTCTCCTACAATGGGCAGTTCTTC
D: NA; V: TRBV3-1; J: TRBJ1-2; size: NA; CDR3: CASSLTRTAGGGYTF; DNA: TGTGCCAGCAGCCTGACGAGGACTGCTGGAGGGGGCTACACCTTC
D: NA; V: TRBV20-1; J: TRBJ2-5; size: few; CDR3: CSARDGGSETQYF; DNA: TGCAGTGCTAGAGACGGGGGAAGTGAGACCCAGTACTTC
D: NA; V: TRBV9; J: TRBJ1-2; size: NA; CDR3: CASSVPRYPTPGGYTF; DNA: TGTGCCAGCAGCGTCCCTCGATACCCTACGCCCGGAGGCTACACCTTC